One sample yielded the 10 T cell receptor beta chains listed below, sequenced in a study of blood T cell repertoires in COVID-19. TCRdb keeps only in-frame clones here, not all; method: immunoSEQ multiplex PCR. There are about 120,000 clones in the sample; 75% to 85% occur only once, and about 10% lies in the top ten. The specimen sequenced was peripheral blood. The receptors here all came from a human donor in a cohort sampled during active COVID-19.

This rearrangement joins TRBV27 to TRBJ1-6, with no clear D. V was pared by 3 bases and J by 7 bases, with 7 bases between. This CDR3 has 13 amino acids. Per germline, CDR1 MNHEY and CDR2 SMNVEV (reference sequence). The CDR3 sequence is CASSLRQNSPLHF. As DNA, the CDR3 is TGTGCCAGCAGTTTGCGCCAAAATTCACCCCTCCACTTT.

The chain carries TRBV18 and TRBJ2-7; D may be TRBD1 (5 bases). V lost 0 bases, J lost 3 bases, and 9 bases lay in between. Germline assignment: CDR1 KGHSH and CDR2 LQKENI. This CDR3 region has 14 residues. CDR3 coding DNA: TGTGCCAGCTCACCACCTTCAGGGAACTACGAGCAGTACTTC. Protein product: CASSPPSGNYEQYF.

The chain employs TRBV11-2 and TRBJ1-1; 7 bases are a match to TRBD1. This CDR3 has 15 residues. V lost 6 bases and J lost 5; bases outside the gene matches: 12. Germline assignment: CDR1 SGHAT and CDR2 FQNNGV. CDR3 sequence (DNA): TGTGCCAGCAGAAGTACCGGGACAGCCCAGACTGAAGCTTTCTTT. Encoded protein: CASRSTGTAQTEAFF.

This chain links TRBV2 with TRBJ2-5; tentatively, D is TRBD1 (7 bases). The germline V and J ends were trimmed by 1 base and 5 bases, with 14 bases remaining between them. The CDR3 contains 15 residues. The V gene's germline CDR1 is SNHLY and CDR2 FYNNEI. The CDR3 DNA is TGTGCCAGCAGTGAAGGGGCAGGGGGGCAGGAGACCCAGTACTTC. It codes for CASSEGAGGQETQYF. The full variable domain, with the rest looked up from reference TRBV2 and TRBJ2-5, is EPEVTQTPSHQVTQMGQEVILRCVPISNHLYFYWYRQILGQKVEFLVSFYNNEISEKSEIFDDQFSVERPDGSNFTLKIRSTKLEDSAMYFCASSEGAGGQETQYFGPGTRLLVL.

The chain is built from TRBV28 and TRBJ2-7, with 11 bases fitting TRBD1. The CDR3 runs 15 residues. Trimming removed 2 bases from V and 5 bases from J; junction bases left unmatched: 5. Germline loops: CDR1 MDHEN, CDR2 SYDVKM. For the CDR3, the DNA is TGTGCCAGCAGTTTAGCCGGACAGGGGGCGGACGAGCAGTACTTC. Its protein product is CASSLAGQGADEQYF.

The rearrangement uses TRBV3-1 (or the pseudogene TRBV3-2) and TRBJ1-5, with 9 bases matching TRBD1. This CDR3 spans 15 amino acids. With 3 bases clipped from V and 4 bases from J, the junction kept 4 bases outside the gene matches. Looked up from germline, CDR1 is LGHDT and CDR2 is YNNKEL (reference sequence). CDR3 in amino acids: CASSQGQGRNQPQHF. In DNA form, the CDR3 reads TGTGCCAGCAGCCAGGGACAGGGAAGGAATCAGCCCCAGCATTTT.

The sample holds a few counts of this clone. The V gene is TRBV19, the J gene TRBJ1-1; weak D call: TRBD1 (5 bases). Germline V gene sequence: CDR1 LNHDA, CDR2 SQIVND (reference sequence). The CDR3 covers 14 residues. V lost 5 bases, J lost 2 bases, and 12 bases lay in between. Here the CDR3 reads CASSPGGVNTEAFF. The CDR3 DNA reads as TGTGCCAGTAGTCCCGGGGGGGTTAACACTGAAGCTTTCTTT.

This chain uses TRBV18 with TRBJ1-4, with D uncertain. There are 13 residues in the CDR3. V was shortened by 2 bases and J by 5 bases, with 6 bases between the two germline ends. Germline V lookup: CDR1 KGHSH, CDR2 LQKENI. This CDR3 is CASSPNENEKLFF. CDR3 in DNA: TGTGCCAGCTCACCAAATGAGAATGAAAAACTGTTTTTT.

The CDR3 loop is CASSMSQGTGELFF. In DNA, the CDR3 is TGTGCCAGTAGTATGTCTCAGGGCACCGGGGAGCTGTTTTTT. The gene calls are TRBV19 and TRBJ2-2, with D possibly matching TRBD1 (5 bases). CDR1 LNHDA and CDR2 SQIVND come from the germline V gene (reference sequence). The V end was cut by 3 bases, the J end by 4 bases, with 9 bases between. The CDR3 length is 14 residues.

This clone occurred once. V gene TRBV2 combines with J gene TRBJ1-5; D might be TRBD1 (5 bases). The V end was cut by 8 bases, the J end by 6 bases, with 14 bases between. Germline V CDR1 and CDR2: SNHLY, FYNNEI. The CDR3 sequence is 13 residues long. The CDR3 loop reads CASRRDLGQPQHF. CDR3 DNA sequence: TGTGCCAGCCGACGGGACTTAGGTCAGCCCCAGCATTTT.